The 27 T cell receptor beta chains given below trace back to one sample, sequenced in a study of glioma-infiltrating T cells after dendritic cell vaccination (dated by TCRdb to the mid-2010s). Preparation of the library involved the immunoSEQ multiplex PCR assay. Held by TCRdb, this immuneACCESS table contains in-frame sequences only and omits some clones. Under half of the omission traces to an unresolved V gene where checked; the cause of the rest is unknown. The table for this sample lists some 87,000 clones; more than 75% of them were counted only once. The ten biggest clones cover about 2.9% of the sample. The starting material was blood, obtained before dendritic cell vaccination. These receptor sequences come from a human donor with glioblastoma.

The table lists this clone with a count of one. V gene TRBV6-5 combines with J gene TRBJ2-7; 8 bases are a match to TRBD2. This CDR3 has 11 amino acids. CDR1 and CDR2 from the germline V gene are MNHEY and SVGAGI. The CDR3 is CAFRGGGEQYF. The CDR3, as DNA: TGTGCTTTCCGGGGGGGTGGCGAGCAGTACTTC.

This chain links TRBV5-1 with TRBJ2-7, with TRBD2 matching 8 bases. The CDR3 sequence is 14 residues long. Germline V lookup: CDR1 SGHRS, CDR2 YFSETQ. V was pared by 7 bases and J by 4 bases, with 10 bases of the junction left unmatched. This chain's CDR3 is CASGTGGPVYEQYF. The DNA for the CDR3 is TGCGCCAGCGGGACGGGGGGGCCGGTATACGAGCAGTACTTC.

The V call is TRBV2, the J call TRBJ2-3, with 13 bases fitting TRBD2. CDR3 length equals 16 residues. Germline V CDR1 and CDR2: SNHLY, FYNNEI. The ends lost 6 bases at V and 4 bases at J; junction bases unmatched: 7. CDR3 in DNA: TGTGCCAGCAGGGAAAGACTAGCGGGGGGCCCAGATACGCAGTATTTT. It yields the protein CASRERLAGGPDTQYF.

The chain is built from TRBV6-1 and TRBJ1-1, with 7 bases that match TRBD1. V trimming: 7 bases; J trimming: 2 bases; junction bases outside the gene matches: 7. Germline V gene data show CDR1 as MNHNS and CDR2 as SASEGT. The CDR3 loop spans 14 amino acids. In DNA, the CDR3 is TGTGCCAGCACCAGGGACAGCGGCAACACTGAAGCTTTCTTT. It encodes CASTRDSGNTEAFF.

J is TRBJ2-3 and V is TRBV12-5; 15 bases line up with TRBD2. Germline V lookup: CDR1 LGHNT, CDR2 FRNRAP. The J segment lost 6 bases and the V segment lost 5 bases, leaving 9 bases of the junction unmatched. CDR3 length equals 17 residues. This CDR3 is CASGPGLAGGPFDTQYF. The CDR3 DNA is TGTGCTAGTGGTCCAGGACTAGCGGGAGGGCCGTTCGATACGCAGTATTTT.

The chain couples TRBV2 to TRBJ2-2, with 8 bases fitting TRBD1. The V segment lost 7 bases and the J segment 1 base; nucleotides outside the gene matches: 5. CDR1 is SNHLY, CDR2 FYNNEI, per germline. This CDR3 spans 15 amino acids. In nucleotides, the CDR3 is TGTGCCAGCATAATAGACAGGGGGAACACCGGGGAGCTGTTTTTT. Its protein product is CASIIDRGNTGELFF.

The chain carries TRBV29-1 and TRBJ1-1; the D gene is possibly TRBD1 (6 bases). The CDR3 spans 13 residues. The V gene lost 7 bases and the J gene lost 1 base, with 13 bases spanning the gap. Germline V gene sequence: CDR1 SQVTM, CDR2 ANQGSEA. CDR3 amino acids: CSGNQDRNTEAFF. The CDR3 DNA reads as TGCAGCGGTAACCAGGACAGGAACACTGAAGCTTTCTTT.

The gene calls are TRBV5-1 and TRBJ2-3, with TRBD2 identical over 10 bases. The V and J ends lost 3 bases and 5 bases, in that order; junction bases with no gene match: 12. The CDR3 is made up of 17 amino acids. CDR1 SGHRS and CDR2 YFSETQ come from the germline V gene. This CDR3 reads CASSSASGSRVGDTQYF. CDR3 nucleotides: TGCGCCAGCAGCTCTGCTAGCGGGAGTAGAGTGGGAGATACGCAGTATTTT.

V usage is TRBV4-2 and J usage is TRBJ1-2; D remains unclear. The V and J ends lost 2 bases and 0 bases respectively, with 7 bases between them. The germline gives CDR1 LGHNA, CDR2 YNFKEQ. This CDR3 spans 14 amino acids. CDR3 region: CASSQFLANYGYTF. CDR3 nucleotides: TGTGCCAGCAGCCAATTCCTCGCTAACTATGGCTACACCTTC.

The chain has TRBV30 and TRBJ2-7, with TRBD2 as a possible D gene (6 bases). The CDR3 totals 14 residues. The V end lost 0 bases, the J end lost 2 bases, and 11 bases lay between the germline ends. Germline V CDR1 and CDR2: GTSNPN, SVGIG (reference sequence). CDR3 region: CAWSVTLAPYEQYF. In nucleotides, the CDR3 is TGTGCCTGGAGTGTAACGCTAGCGCCCTACGAGCAGTACTTC.

This clone was counted only a few times. The chain recombines TRBV19 with TRBJ1-3; TRBD1 might be the D (5 bases). The CDR3 is made up of 13 amino acids. V lost 7 bases, J lost 4 bases, and 11 bases lay in between. Germline V gene data show CDR1 as LNHDA and CDR2 as SQIVND (reference sequence). CDR3 nucleotides: TGTGCCAGTAAATTGGACAACGGAAACACCATATATTTT. Its protein product is CASKLDNGNTIYF.

This chain joins TRBV4-1 and TRBJ1-4, with 7 bases matching TRBD1. Germline lookup yields CDR1 MGHRA and CDR2 YSYEKL. Unmatched junction bases numbered 5, after V lost 4 bases and J lost 3 bases. This CDR3 is built from 15 residues. The CDR3 DNA sequence: TGCGCCAGCAGCCCTTCTACAGGGGCTAATGAAAAACTGTTTTTT. It yields the protein CASSPSTGANEKLFF.

The chain uses TRBV5-1 and TRBJ1-1, with 8 positions matching TRBD1. Per the germline V gene, CDR1 is SGHRS and CDR2 is YFSETQ. The V gene end was trimmed by 5 bases and the J gene end by 7 bases; junction bases not matched to a gene: 4. The CDR3 loop spans 12 amino acids. The CDR3 protein is CASSDRGIEAFF. In DNA, the CDR3 is TGCGCCAGCAGTGACAGGGGCATTGAAGCTTTCTTT.

The chain combines TRBV6-1 with TRBJ2-3; 8 bases fit TRBD2. J was trimmed by 9 bases and V by 8 bases; bases with no gene match: 7. The CDR3 length is 12 residues. Looked up from germline, CDR1 is MNHNS and CDR2 is SASEGT. CDR3 nucleotide sequence: TGTGCCAGCTCAGAGCGGGAGACGACGCAGTATTTT. It translates to CASSERETTQYF.

The chain couples TRBV18 to TRBJ2-2, with 7 nucleotides matching TRBD1. CDR3 length: 16 amino acids. J was trimmed by 2 bases and V by 8 bases; bases with no gene match: 11. Germline V lookup: CDR1 KGHSH, CDR2 LQKENI. As DNA, the CDR3 is TGTGCCAGCCAAAGAGGGGGCCCAGCCAACACCGGGGAGCTGTTTTTT. It codes for CASQRGGPANTGELFF.

The chain is built from TRBV7-2 and TRBJ2-7, with 8 bases identical to TRBD1. The V gene end was trimmed by 4 bases and the J gene end by 6 bases; junction bases not matched to a gene: 8. CDR3 length: 14 residues. Germline V gene data show CDR1 as SGHTA and CDR2 as FQGNSA. CDR3 loop: CASSSRTGIGEQYF. CDR3 coding DNA: TGTGCCAGCAGCTCCCGGACAGGGATTGGCGAGCAGTACTTC. Together with reference TRBV7-2 and TRBJ2-7, the CDR3 gives the full variable domain: GAGVSQSPSNKVTEKGKDVELRCDPISGHTALYWYRQSLGQGLEFLIYFQGNSAPDKSGLPSDRFSAERTGGSVSTLTIQRTQQEDSAVYLCASSSRTGIGEQYFGPGTRLTVT.

This clone came up a few times. J is TRBJ1-3 and V is TRBV28; 11 bases are a match to TRBD1. This CDR3 comprises 15 residues. V shed 8 bases, J shed 4 bases, and the junction held 7 bases outside the gene matches. Germline lookup yields CDR1 MDHEN and CDR2 SYDVKM. The CDR3 DNA reads TGTGCCAGCTATCCGGGACAGGGGGGAGGAAACACCATATATTTT. The encoded protein is CASYPGQGGGNTIYF. Using reference TRBV28 and TRBJ1-3 for the parts outside the CDR3, the full variable domain is DVKVTQSSRYLVKRTGEKVFLECVQDMDHENMFWYRQDPGLGLRLIYFSYDVKMKEKGDIPEGYSVSREKKERFSLILESASTNQTSMYLCASYPGQGGGNTIYFGEGSWLTVV.

The chain employs TRBV5-1 and TRBJ2-1; 10 nucleotides match TRBD2. The CDR3 spans 15 residues. The trim removed 3 bases at V and 6 bases at J, leaving 6 bases unmatched. Germline CDR1 reads SGHRS; CDR2 reads YFSETQ. The CDR3 DNA is TGCGCCAGCAGCTCGGGGGCTAGCGGGGGCAATGAGCAGTTCTTC. It specifies CASSSGASGGNEQFF. Combining the CDR3 with reference TRBV5-1 and TRBJ2-1 gives the whole variable domain KAGVTQTPRYLIKTRGQQVTLSCSPISGHRSVSWYQQTPGQGLQFLFEYFSETQRNKGNFPGRFSGRQFSNSRSEMNVSTLELGDSALYLCASSSGASGGNEQFFGPGTRLTVL.

The gene calls are TRBV19 and TRBJ1-2; D uncertain. V dropped 4 bases and J dropped 8 bases, with 11 bases sitting between them. The CDR3 length is 12 residues. From germline, CDR1 is LNHDA and CDR2 SQIVND (reference sequence). CDR3: CASSRPPEGYTF. DNA of the CDR3: TGTGCCAGTAGTAGGCCCCCGGAGGGCTACACCTTC.

The genes are TRBV5-1 and TRBJ2-3; 7 nucleotides agree with TRBD2. In germline, CDR1 is SGHRS, CDR2 YFSETQ. The junction had 2 bases not matched to a gene; V was cut back by 2 bases and J by 2 bases. The CDR3 sequence is 14 residues long. The CDR3 DNA follows: TGCGCCAGCAGCTTAGGGACTATCACAGATACGCAGTATTTT. Protein sequence: CASSLGTITDTQYF.

V is TRBV7-2 and J is TRBJ2-7, with unresolved D. The CDR3 length is 14 residues. Germline lookup yields CDR1 SGHTA and CDR2 FQGNSA. V lost 1 base and J lost 2, with 9 bases in between. The CDR3 loop is CASSLGRIAYEQYF. The CDR3 DNA reads TGTGCCAGCAGCTTAGGGCGGATCGCCTACGAGCAGTACTTC.

The chain recombines TRBV9 with TRBJ2-6; a possible D gene is TRBD1 (5 bases). CDR3 length: 16 residues. The germline V gene has CDR1 SGDLS and CDR2 YYNGEE. Trimming stripped 4 bases from V and 8 bases from J, with 19 bases between. DNA for the CDR3: TGTGCCAGCAGCCGAGAACAGGTCCCTAGGACCAACGTCCTGACTTTC. Protein: CASSREQVPRTNVLTF.

The V call is TRBV6-1, the J call TRBJ1-1; D might be TRBD1 (6 bases). Germline loops: CDR1 MNHNS, CDR2 SASEGT. V gave up 6 bases and J gave up 0 bases, with 8 bases separating them. CDR3 length: 13 residues. The CDR3, as DNA: TGTGCCAGCAGGACAGGTCTGAACACTGAAGCTTTCTTT. It yields the protein CASRTGLNTEAFF.

The gene calls are TRBV27 and TRBJ1-6; 10 bases line up with TRBD1. The CDR3 extends over 16 amino acids. The trim removed 5 bases at V and 4 bases at J, leaving 5 bases unmatched. From germline, CDR1 is MNHEY and CDR2 SMNVEV (reference sequence). CDR3 region: CASSIRQGAYNSPLHF. The CDR3 DNA reads TGTGCCAGCAGTATCCGACAGGGGGCTTATAATTCACCCCTCCACTTT.

The chain joins TRBV11-2 to TRBJ1-4; TRBD1 agrees at 7 bases. This CDR3 region has 15 residues. Germline V gene sequence: CDR1 SGHAT, CDR2 FQNNGV. After removal of 1 base from V and 10 bases from J, the junction contained 9 bases not matched to a gene. CDR3 in DNA: TGTGCCAGCAGCTTAGGAAGGACAGGTTTTGGAAAACTGTTTTTT. Protein sequence: CASSLGRTGFGKLFF.

The genes are TRBV5-1 and TRBJ2-2; a weak D match, TRBD1 (6 bases). V was clipped by 4 bases and J by 1 base, with 8 bases between them. The CDR3 consists of 14 residues. The germline gives CDR1 SGHRS, CDR2 YFSETQ. The DNA of the CDR3 is TGCGCCAGCAGCATGGGACAGAACACCGGGGAGCTGTTTTTT. Amino acids: CASSMGQNTGELFF.

This clone was seen once. The V call is TRBV7-9, the J call TRBJ2-7; 9 positions agree with TRBD1. This CDR3 comprises 17 residues. CDR1 SEHNR and CDR2 FQNEAQ come from the germline V gene (reference sequence). V trimming: 5 bases; J trimming: 7 bases; junction bases outside the gene matches: 18. The CDR3 sequence is CASSKLGGTGITGEQYF. As DNA, the CDR3 is TGTGCCAGCAGCAAATTGGGCGGGACAGGGATAACGGGAGAGCAGTACTTC.